The rows below give T cell receptor beta chains drawn from one sample of a study of blood T cell repertoires in COVID-19. Assay used: immunoSEQ multiplex PCR; TCRdb lists only in-frame clones, some missing. The table has approximately 170,000 clones, about 80% seen once; the top ten hold about an eighth. Sample: peripheral blood. The receptors stem from a man aged 65-85 years who had recovered from COVID-19. Each CDR3 is given with its conserved first and last residue. The D gene is left open where the match is weak. Not every row has a clone size; where given, it reads once, few, many or a size class.

D	V	J	size	CDR3	DNA
TRBD2	TRBV18	TRBJ2-7	-	CASSQGLADYEQYF	TGTGCCAGCTCACAGGGACTAGCGGACTACGAGCAGTACTTC
-	TRBV11-2	TRBJ2-5	-	CASSFSEQETQYF	TGTGCCAGCAGTTTTAGTGAACAAGAGACCCAGTACTTC
TRBD2	TRBV6-2/TRBV6-3	TRBJ2-7	-	CASSSDLTSSYEQYF	TGTGCCAGCAGTTCCGACCTGACTAGCAGCTACGAGCAGTACTTC
TRBD2	TRBV19	TRBJ2-7	-	CASSPGLAGGPGYEQYF	TGTGCCAGTAGCCCGGGACTAGCGGGAGGGCCCGGCTACGAGCAGTACTTC
TRBD2	TRBV25-1	TRBJ2-4	-	CASRKTGGPQNIQYF	TGTGCCAGCAGAAAAACGGGAGGGCCTCAAAACATTCAGTACTTC
TRBD2	TRBV7-3	TRBJ2-2	once	CATLLRGAGWAGELFF	TGTGCCACCCTTTTGAGAGGAGCGGGGTGGGCCGGGGAGCTGTTTTTT
-	TRBV15	TRBJ2-7	-	CATSRDPGEQYF	TGTGCCACCAGCAGAGACCCGGGCGAGCAGTACTTC
-	TRBV28	TRBJ1-2	-	CASSLSPSSNYGYTF	TGTGCCAGCAGTTTATCCCCCAGTTCTAACTATGGCTACACCTTC
-	TRBV27	TRBJ2-7	-	CASSLGTTYEQYF	TGTGCCAGCAGTTTAGGGACAACTTACGAGCAGTACTTC
-	TRBV5-4	TRBJ2-7	-	CASSPSLESLTYEQYF	TGTGCCAGCAGCCCCTCCTTGGAGAGTTTAACCTACGAGCAGTACTTC
-	TRBV7-2	TRBJ2-3	once	CASKDSTVTDTQYF	TGTGCCAGCAAGGACAGTACAGTAACAGATACGCAGTATTTT
TRBD2	TRBV4-2	TRBJ2-1	-	CASGPGTSGYNEQFF	TGTGCCAGCGGACCTGGGACTAGCGGATACAATGAGCAGTTCTTC
-	TRBV5-4	TRBJ2-4	-	CASSRLEGSRKNIQYF	TGTGCCAGCAGCCGTCTCGAGGGCAGCCGCAAAAACATTCAGTACTTC
-	TRBV25-1	TRBJ1-5	few	CASSELEGIQPQHF	TGTGCCAGCAGTGAATTGGAGGGGATTCAGCCCCAGCATTTT
TRBD1	TRBV6-1	TRBJ2-1	few	CASSEPGQGKTYNEQFF	TGTGCCAGCAGTGAGCCCGGACAGGGGAAAACCTACAATGAGCAGTTCTTC
TRBD1	TRBV6-5	TRBJ2-7	-	CASSRGQGAWEQYF	TGTGCCAGCAGTCGGGGACAGGGGGCATGGGAGCAGTACTTC
-	TRBV3-1/TRBV3-2	TRBJ2-1	once	CASSQGRGYNEQFF	TGTGCCAGCAGCCAAGGGAGAGGCTACAATGAGCAGTTCTTC
TRBD1	TRBV5-6	TRBJ1-1	few	CASSFQDRGGTEAFF	TGTGCCAGCAGCTTTCAGGACAGGGGGGGCACTGAAGCTTTCTTT
TRBD2	TRBV3-1/TRBV3-2	TRBJ2-3	-	CASSQGFSGRDTQYF	TGTGCCAGCAGCCAAGGCTTTAGCGGGAGGGATACGCAGTATTTT
-	TRBV7-9	TRBJ2-3	few	CASSESGSTDTQYF	TGTGCCAGCAGCGAGAGCGGGAGCACAGATACGCAGTATTTT
-	TRBV28	TRBJ1-5	-	CASSPLPWEGSNQPQHF	TGTGCCAGCAGTCCCCTACCTTGGGAGGGTAGCAATCAGCCCCAGCATTTT
-	TRBV21-1	TRBJ2-7	-	CASSKVSIGQRIYEQYF	TGTGCCAGCAGCAAAGTATCAATAGGACAGCGAATCTACGAGCAGTACTTC
TRBD2	TRBV19	TRBJ2-1	-	CASKIGTSGQREQFF	TGTGCCAGTAAGATCGGGACTAGCGGGCAGAGGGAGCAGTTCTTC
TRBD1	TRBV19	TRBJ1-4	-	CASSKLGRGYEKLFF	TGTGCCAGTAGTAAGTTGGGCAGGGGGTATGAAAAACTGTTTTTT
-	TRBV15	TRBJ2-7	-	CATSRDSLVDRAAGRMGEQYF	TGTGCCACCAGCAGAGATTCTTTGGTAGACAGGGCCGCGGGAAGGATGGGAGAGCAGTACTTC
-	TRBV9	TRBJ2-3	-	CASSPEVFSTDTQYF	TGTGCCAGCAGCCCTGAGGTTTTTAGCACAGATACGCAGTATTTT
-	TRBV7-2	TRBJ1-2	-	CASSLDRPGGVGYGYTF	TGTGCCAGCAGCTTAGATAGACCGGGGGGCGTAGGCTATGGCTACACCTTC
-	TRBV11-3	TRBJ2-3	-	CASSERVGGSTDTQYF	TGTGCCAGCAGTGAACGAGTAGGGGGAAGCACAGATACGCAGTATTTT
-	TRBV28	TRBJ2-2	-	CASSFQGGTGELFF	TGTGCCAGCAGTTTCCAGGGCGGCACCGGGGAGCTGTTTTTT
TRBD2	TRBV19	TRBJ2-5	-	CASRPSGTSGTGTQYF	TGTGCCAGTAGACCCTCCGGGACTAGCGGGACCGGGACCCAGTACTTC
-	TRBV10-3	TRBJ1-1	-	CAISESDRNTEAFF	TGTGCCATCAGTGAGTCGGACAGGAACACTGAAGCTTTCTTT
TRBD2	TRBV5-1	TRBJ2-1	-	CASSLGTSGSVNEQFF	TGCGCCAGCAGCTTGGGGACTAGCGGGAGCGTCAATGAGCAGTTCTTC
TRBD1	TRBV5-6	TRBJ1-1	-	CASSLVGTGNTEAFF	TGTGCCAGCAGCTTGGTCGGGACAGGTAACACTGAAGCTTTCTTT
TRBD1	TRBV18	TRBJ1-4	-	CASSPRTGNEKLFF	TGTGCCAGCTCACCCCGGACAGGGAATGAAAAACTGTTTTTT
TRBD2	TRBV4-3	TRBJ2-7	-	CASSQEVVAGNYEQYF	TGCGCCAGCAGCCAAGAGGTAGTAGCGGGAAACTACGAGCAGTACTTC
-	TRBV11-3	TRBJ1-5	-	CASSLDWGGFQPQHF	TGTGCCAGCAGCTTAGATTGGGGGGGCTTCCAGCCCCAGCATTTT
-	TRBV3-1/TRBV3-2	TRBJ2-7	-	CASSRADISQQYF	TGTGCCAGCAGCCGGGCAGACATTTCTCAGCAGTACTTC
-	TRBV11-2	TRBJ1-1	-	CASRSRGERAEAFF	TGTGCCAGCAGATCCCGGGGGGAGAGGGCTGAAGCTTTCTTT
TRBD1	TRBV3-1/TRBV3-2	TRBJ1-3	once	CASSQSPATGMNTIYF	TGTGCCAGCAGCCAAAGCCCCGCGACAGGGATGAACACCATATATTTT
-	TRBV7-2	TRBJ2-3	-	CASSLAQTSSTDTQYF	TGTGCCAGCAGCTTAGCGCAGACATCTAGCACAGATACGCAGTATTTT
-	TRBV2	TRBJ2-5	-	CASSQLAETQYF	TGTGCCAGCAGCCAACTAGCAGAGACCCAGTACTTC
TRBD1	TRBV28	TRBJ1-3	-	CASNLDRLSGNTIYF	TGTGCCAGCAACCTGGACAGGCTCTCTGGAAACACCATATATTTT
TRBD2	TRBV7-3	TRBJ2-1	-	CASSLGLASYNEQFF	TGTGCCAGCAGCTTGGGACTAGCGTCGTACAATGAGCAGTTCTTC
-	TRBV28	TRBJ1-3	-	CASTGGLGGNTIYF	TGTGCCAGCACCGGGGGGCTAGGAGGAAACACCATATATTTT
TRBD1	TRBV5-6	TRBJ1-1	-	CASSLAGGSSLNTEAFF	TGTGCCAGCAGTTTGGCAGGGGGCTCTTCCCTGAACACTGAAGCTTTCTTT
TRBD1	TRBV5-1	TRBJ2-2	-	CASSWDRPNTGELFF	TGCGCCAGCAGCTGGGACAGACCTAACACCGGGGAGCTGTTTTTT
TRBD1	TRBV5-1	TRBJ2-2	few	CASSFQQGSGELFF	TGCGCCAGCAGCTTCCAACAGGGGAGCGGGGAGCTGTTTTTT
TRBD2	TRBV9	TRBJ2-2	-	CASSVALAGDTGELFF	TGTGCCAGCAGCGTAGCCTTAGCGGGAGACACCGGGGAGCTGTTTTTT
TRBD1	TRBV5-1	TRBJ1-1	-	CASSWGQTTEAFF	TGCGCCAGCAGCTGGGGACAGACCACTGAAGCTTTCTTT
TRBD1	TRBV6-1	TRBJ2-3	-	CASRETTGGVTDTQYF	TGTGCCAGCAGGGAAACGACAGGGGGCGTCACAGATACGCAGTATTTT